The sequence of this TCR beta chain was determined in a study of T-cell memory formation after mild COVID-19. Study overall: In these data, TCR clusters were largely donor specific.

Study-level findings and limits: Most CD4+ clones that shrank were in CM and EM, while CD8+ ones turned up in EMRA. SARS-CoV-2 specificity of second-wave clones peaking day 37 was unconfirmed.

The V end was cut by 7 bases, the J end by 1 base, with 13 bases between. This CDR3 is built from 14 residues. Per the germline V gene, CDR1 is SNHLY and CDR2 is FYNNEI. TCRdb reanalysed the 5' RACE reads using MiXCR and keeps one entry per CDR3 protein. The profile shows 400,000 to 500,000 distinct CDR3 sequences, over 15% of them singletons. As for this clonotype: The antigen remains undetermined.

The rearrangement uses TRBV2 and TRBJ1-1; D remains unclear. The receptor comes from an adult woman who had mild COVID-19 (a few samples of this study predate the infection). Cell type and time point are not known. Sequencing was carried out using PBMCs or a T cell subset sorted from them (not recorded which). CDR3 sequence (DNA): TGTGCCAGCAAGGAGGTTATAGCGAACACTGAAGCTTTCTTT. Translating gives CASKEVIANTEAFF.